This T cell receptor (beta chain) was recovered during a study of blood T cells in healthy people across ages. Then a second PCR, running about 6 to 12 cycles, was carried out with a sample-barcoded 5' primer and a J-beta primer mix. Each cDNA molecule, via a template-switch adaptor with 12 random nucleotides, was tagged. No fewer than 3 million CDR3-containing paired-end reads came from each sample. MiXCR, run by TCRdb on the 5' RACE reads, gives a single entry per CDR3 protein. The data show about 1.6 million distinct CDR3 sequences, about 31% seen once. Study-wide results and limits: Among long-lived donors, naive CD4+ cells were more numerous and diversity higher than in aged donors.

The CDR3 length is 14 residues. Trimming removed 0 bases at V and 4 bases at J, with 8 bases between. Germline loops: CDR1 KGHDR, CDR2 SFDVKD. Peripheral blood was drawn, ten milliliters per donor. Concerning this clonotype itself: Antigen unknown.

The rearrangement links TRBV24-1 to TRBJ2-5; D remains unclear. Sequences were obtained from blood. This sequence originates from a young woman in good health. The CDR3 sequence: CATSDLQSGETQYF. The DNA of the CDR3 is TGTGCCACCAGTGATTTGCAATCGGGAGAGACCCAGTACTTC.